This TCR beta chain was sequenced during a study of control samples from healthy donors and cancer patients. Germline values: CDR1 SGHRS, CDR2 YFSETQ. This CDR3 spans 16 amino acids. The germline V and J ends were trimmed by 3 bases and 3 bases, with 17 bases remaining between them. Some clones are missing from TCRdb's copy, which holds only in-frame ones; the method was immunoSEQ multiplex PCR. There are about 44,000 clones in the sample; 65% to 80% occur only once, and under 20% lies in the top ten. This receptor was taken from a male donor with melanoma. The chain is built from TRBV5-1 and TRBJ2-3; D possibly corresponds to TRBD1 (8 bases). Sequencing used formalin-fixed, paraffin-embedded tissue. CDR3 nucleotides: TGCGCCAGCAGCTCTGGACAGGGAGGGAGGACAGATACGCAGTATTTT. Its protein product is CASSSGQGGRTDTQYF. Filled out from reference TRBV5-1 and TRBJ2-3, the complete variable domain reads KAGVTQTPRYLIKTRGQQVTLSCSPISGHRSVSWYQQTPGQGLQFLFEYFSETQRNKGNFPGRFSGRQFSNSRSEMNVSTLELGDSALYLCASSSGQGGRTDTQYFGPGTRLTVL.